This T cell receptor beta chain is drawn from a study of shared clonotypes between healthy human individuals. Study-wide results and limits: Rarefaction exposed incomplete sorted-subset sequencing despite large depth. Generation probability values for non-shared clonotypes were lower than those for clonotypes shared by all four donors.

The naive CD8 subset, CD45RO-negative cells positively selected for CCR7, excluded terminally differentiated effector memory CD45RA+ cells. Trimming removed 9 bases from V and 2 bases from J; junction bases left unmatched: 12. Germline V gives CDR1 MNHNS, CDR2 SASEGT. This CDR3 is built from 15 residues. Method: immunoSEQ multiplex PCR; TCRdb's copy keeps in-frame clones and lacks some. The sample holds about 2.2 million clones, around 93% seen once. As regards this clone: Its target is unknown.

The chain uses TRBV6-1 and TRBJ2-7; 8 bases line up with TRBD2. Material for sequencing was naive CD8+ T cells from PBMCs. The TCR sequence derives from a man between 18 and 29 years old in good health. Some clones in this sample may be carry-over from other donors' samples. Here the CDR3 DNA reads TGTGCCAGTGGCCCTAAGACTAGCGCGACCTACGAGCAGTACTTC. Translation gives CASGPKTSATYEQYF.